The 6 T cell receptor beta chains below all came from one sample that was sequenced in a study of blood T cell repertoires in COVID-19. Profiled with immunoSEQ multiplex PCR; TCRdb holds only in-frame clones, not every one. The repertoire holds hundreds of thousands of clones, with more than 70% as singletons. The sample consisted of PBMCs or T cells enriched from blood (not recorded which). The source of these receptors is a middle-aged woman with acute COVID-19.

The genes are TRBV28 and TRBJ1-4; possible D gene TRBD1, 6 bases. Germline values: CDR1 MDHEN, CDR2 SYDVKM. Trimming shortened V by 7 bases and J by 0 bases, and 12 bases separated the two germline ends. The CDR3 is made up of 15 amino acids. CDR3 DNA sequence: TGTGCCAGCACCTGGGGGGGCTCAACTAATGAAAAACTGTTTTTT. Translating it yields CASTWGGSTNEKLFF.

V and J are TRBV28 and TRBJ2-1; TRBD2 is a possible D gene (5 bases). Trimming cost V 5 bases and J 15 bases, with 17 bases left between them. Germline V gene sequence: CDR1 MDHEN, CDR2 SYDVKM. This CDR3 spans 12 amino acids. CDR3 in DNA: TGTGCCAGCAGTCAACGGGGTCTCAAGGGGTTCTTC. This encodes CASSQRGLKGFF.

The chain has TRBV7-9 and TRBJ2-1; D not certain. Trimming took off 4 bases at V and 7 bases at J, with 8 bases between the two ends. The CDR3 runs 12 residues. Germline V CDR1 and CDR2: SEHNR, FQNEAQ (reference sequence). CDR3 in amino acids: CASSWSVNEQFF. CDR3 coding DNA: TGTGCCAGCAGCTGGAGCGTGAATGAGCAGTTCTTC.

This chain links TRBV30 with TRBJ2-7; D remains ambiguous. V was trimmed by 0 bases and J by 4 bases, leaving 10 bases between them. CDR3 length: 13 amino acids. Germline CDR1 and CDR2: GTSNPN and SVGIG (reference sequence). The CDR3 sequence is CAWSVDSDYEQYV. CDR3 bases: TGTGCCTGGAGTGTTGACTCCGATTACGAGCAGTACGTC.

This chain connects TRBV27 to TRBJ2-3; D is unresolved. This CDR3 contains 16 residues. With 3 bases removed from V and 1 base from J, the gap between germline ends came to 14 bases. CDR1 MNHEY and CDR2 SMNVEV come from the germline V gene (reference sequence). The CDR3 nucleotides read TGTGCCAGCAGTTTTATACGCAAACAAGGCACAGATACGCAGTATTTT. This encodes CASSFIRKQGTDTQYF.

The CDR3 bases are TGTGCCATCACCAGGGCCCCTCTGAACGAGCAGTACTTC. Translation gives CAITRAPLNEQYF. The chain employs TRBV10-3 and TRBJ2-7, with TRBD1 as a possible D gene (5 bases). Germline CDR1 ENHRY, CDR2 SYGVKD. V lost 7 bases, J lost 5 bases, and 15 bases lay in between. The CDR3 totals 13 residues.